This T cell receptor beta chain was identified in a study of response to subunit inactivated influenza vaccine. This clonotype came up a few times. As yet, its antigen is unknown. CDR1 is SGHKS, CDR2 YYEKEE, per germline (reference sequence). V was pared by 4 bases and J by 4 bases, with 6 bases of the junction left unmatched. The CDR3 totals 15 residues. Study-level findings and limits: It was suggested by the authors that few new T cells are recruited by each seasonal influenza vaccination.

Each CDR3 protein gets one entry after TCRdb re-called the RT-PCR reads with MiXCR. The sample shows around 710,000 distinct CDR3 sequences, around 14% of them seen only once. The input for sequencing was PBMCs from blood, taken roughly 15 days before vaccination. The chain uses TRBV5-5 and TRBJ2-5; 11 nucleotides line up with TRBD2. The sequence was collected from a man aged 50 to 60 who received an inactivated influenza vaccine. The CDR3 region has the DNA TGTGCCAGCAGCCGGCCGGGACTAGCGGTAGAGACCCAGTACTTC. Its translation is CASSRPGLAVETQYF.